This T cell receptor (beta chain) was retrieved from a study of CD8 T cells in ankylosing spondylitis. General study results and limits: Previously reported in reactive arthritis synovial fluid and blood were some of the motif variants. Characteristic, it appeared, of ankylosing spondylitis blood was a TCR beta motif of about eight highly homologous variants. Disease-linked clones bore a CD8+ phenotype, appearing relatively rarely in peripheral blood. Disease-linked clones reportedly concentrated significantly in matched ankylosing spondylitis synovial fluid.

The V end was cut by 0 bases, the J end by 6 bases, with 12 bases between. Germline V gives CDR1 SGDLS, CDR2 YYNGEE. The CDR3 totals 14 residues. This clonotype was detected only a few times. Its target is unknown. Making use of molecular barcodes, quantitative 5'-RACE generated TCR beta libraries. TCRdb processed the 5' RACE reads anew with MiXCR; each CDR3 protein has one entry. In the table there are around 130,000 distinct CDR3 sequences, 15% to 20% of which are singletons. This sequence was found in a male donor with ankylosing spondylitis. The specimen was blood, either unsorted or a sorted T cell fraction (not recorded which). The rearrangement joins TRBV9 to TRBJ1-2; perhaps TRBD1 as D (6 bases). The CDR3 coding sequence is TGTGCCAGCAGCGTAGAGGGGGGGCTGGATGGCTACACCTTC. Translating it yields CASSVEGGLDGYTF. The whole variable domain, filled in from reference TRBV9 and TRBJ1-2, reads DSGVTQTPKHLITATGQRVTLRCSPRSGDLSVYWYQQSLDQGLQFLIQYYNGEERAKGNILERFSAQQFPDLHSELNLSSLELGDSALYFCASSVEGGLDGYTFGSGTRLTVV.